The next 9 T cell receptor beta chains were all read from a single sample in a study of T cells in Graves' hyperthyroidism and ophthalmopathy. The TCR beta CDR3 regions underwent amplification using RNA transcripts as the source. HTBI primers were used for first-round RT-PCR of the TCR CDR3. TCRdb recomputed calls from the multiplex PCR reads with MiXCR, one row per CDR3 protein. Found here are around 690,000 distinct CDR3 sequences, about 18% of them singletons; the top ten hold roughly 15%. Material for sequencing was blood. Receptors were obtained from a middle-aged man with Graves' hyperthyroidism.

In this sample, this clonotype turned up a few times. The V gene is TRBV6-2 or TRBV6-3, the J gene TRBJ2-1; TRBD2 matches at 12 bases. The CDR3 has 15 amino acids. Losses at the gene ends were 6 bases for V and 6 bases for J; bases not matched to a gene: 6. The V gene's germline CDR1 is MNHEY and CDR2 SVGEGT. CDR3 in amino acids: CASSQTSGRVNEQFF. CDR3 nucleotides: TGTGCCAGCAGCCAGACTAGCGGGAGAGTCAATGAGCAGTTCTTC.

This clonotype has only a few counts. The CDR3 region is CSAQQGLDYGYTF. The DNA for the CDR3 is TGCAGTGCTCAACAGGGTTTGGACTATGGCTACACCTTC. The V and J genes are TRBV20-1 and TRBJ1-2, with D possibly matching TRBD1 (6 bases). The CDR3 length is 13 residues. Between the trimmed V and J ends, which lost 5 bases and 3 bases, there was a span of 13 bases. CDR1 is DFQATT, CDR2 SNEGSKA, per germline (reference sequence).

Many counts were recorded for this clonotype. V is TRBV10-3 and J is TRBJ1-5; tentative D call: TRBD1 (5 bases). Per germline, CDR1 ENHRY and CDR2 SYGVKD. The CDR3 is 13 amino acids. V gave up 10 bases and J gave up 7 bases, with 17 bases separating them. CDR3 sequence reads: CATMGGVAQPQHF. CDR3 DNA sequence: TGTGCCACCATGGGGGGAGTCGCCCAGCCCCAGCATTTT.

This chain connects TRBV5-6 to TRBJ2-7, with 7 positions matching TRBD2. V lost 4 bases, J lost 1 base, and 5 bases stayed unmatched. The germline V gene encodes CDR1 SGHDT and CDR2 YYEEEE. The CDR3 runs 14 residues. CDR3 DNA: TGTGCCAGCAGCACCCCGGGGGGATCCTACGAGCAGTACTTC. Protein: CASSTPGGSYEQYF.

Ten or more counts support this clonotype. The chain carries TRBV15 and TRBJ1-4, with a weak D call TRBD1 (5 bases). Germline V gene data show CDR1 as LNHNV and CDR2 as YYDKDF (reference sequence). This CDR3 has 15 amino acids. Trimming shortened V by 3 bases and J by 2 bases, and 10 bases separated the two germline ends. Written as DNA, the CDR3 is TGTGCCACCAGCAGTTACCCAGGGACTAATGAAAAACTGTTTTTT. As protein: CATSSYPGTNEKLFF.

This clonotype turned up a few times. This chain joins TRBV28 and TRBJ1-2; TRBD1 matches at 10 bases. Germline V gene data show CDR1 as MDHEN and CDR2 as SYDVKM. The CDR3 sequence is 16 residues long. The V gene end was trimmed by 5 bases and the J gene end by 3 bases; junction bases not matched to a gene: 9. The CDR3 sequence: CASSLRDRGVDYGYTF. The CDR3 nucleotides read TGTGCCAGCAGTCTCCGGGACAGGGGAGTCGACTATGGCTACACCTTC.

This clonotype showed up many times. For the CDR3, the DNA is TGTGCCAGCTCCCTAGCGGGAGGGCTCACAGATACGCAGTATTTT. Its translation: CASSLAGGLTDTQYF. The rearrangement joins TRBV6-2 or TRBV6-3 to TRBJ2-3, with 12 bases that match TRBD2. Germline V CDR1 and CDR2: MNHEY, SVGEGT. The junction had 5 bases not matched to a gene; V was cut back by 8 bases and J by 2 bases. This CDR3 is built from 15 residues.

Written as DNA, the CDR3 is TGCAGTGCTAGAGATGTGAGGGGTTCCGGGGAGCTGTTTTTT. Its protein is CSARDVRGSGELFF. This sequence joins TRBV20-1 and TRBJ2-2; TRBD1 or TRBD2 may be the D gene (5 bases each). Germline loops: CDR1 DFQATT, CDR2 SNEGSKA (reference sequence). The CDR3 sequence is 14 residues long. With 0 bases removed from V and 6 bases from J, the gap between germline ends came to 11 bases.

This clonotype was counted a few times. The rearrangement joins TRBV19 to TRBJ1-2, with D possibly matching TRBD1 (5 bases). Trimming removed 6 bases from V and 6 bases from J, with 14 bases in between. The CDR3 is 13 residues long. Germline V gene lookup returns CDR1 LNHDA and CDR2 SQIVND (reference sequence). The CDR3 DNA reads as TGTGCCAGTAGACGGTCCGGGGACCATGGCTACACCTTC. This translates into CASRRSGDHGYTF.